These 26 T cell receptor beta chains were sequenced from one sample in a study of T-cell reconstitution after alpha-beta-depleted transplantation in children. Preparation of the TCRbeta library involved a method that used unique molecular identifiers. TCRdb fed the PCR reads into MiXCR, producing one record per CDR3 protein. The table records hundreds of thousands of distinct CDR3 sequences, 10% to 15% of them present only once. The sample in question was PBMCs, mostly from graft donor cells, obtained 360 days after TCRalphabeta/CD19-depleted stem cell transplant. These receptor sequences come from a male patient aged 10 to 17 who had a stem cell transplant for acute myeloid leukemia, so the T cells may come from the graft donor.

V and J are TRBV5-1 and TRBJ2-5, with D hard to call. The CDR3 has 15 residues. V was pared by 0 bases and J by 4 bases, with 13 bases between. The V gene's germline CDR1 is SGHRS and CDR2 YFSETQ. The CDR3 region has the DNA TGCGCCAGCAGCTTGGCCGCACTCCCCACAGAGACCCAGTACTTC. Encoded protein: CASSLAALPTETQYF.

This chain links TRBV6-2 or TRBV6-3 with TRBJ2-3; TRBD2 is a possible D gene (6 bases). V dropped 5 bases and J dropped 0 bases, with 12 bases sitting between them. The germline V gene encodes CDR1 MNHEY and CDR2 SVGEGT. The length of the CDR3 is 15 residues. In DNA, the CDR3 is TGTGCCAGCAGTGATACCGGGACTAGCACAGATACGCAGTATTTT. Amino acid sequence: CASSDTGTSTDTQYF.

This clonotype was seen ten or more times. This chain uses TRBV12-3 or TRBV12-4 with TRBJ2-7; 8 positions match TRBD1. CDR3 length equals 14 residues. J gave up 3 bases and V 7 bases, and 8 bases lay outside the gene matches. Here the CDR3 DNA reads TGTGCCAGCAATACAGGGGGTACGATCTACGAGCAGTACTTC. It encodes CASNTGGTIYEQYF.

V gene TRBV20-1 combines with J gene TRBJ2-7; D might be TRBD1 or TRBD2, each matching 6 bases. There are 18 residues in the CDR3. Trimming took 5 bases from V and 2 from J, leaving 28 bases between them. Germline V gives CDR1 DFQATT, CDR2 SNEGSKA (reference sequence). This chain's CDR3 is CSAQDRPWTTHFTYEQYF. In DNA form, the CDR3 reads TGCAGTGCTCAAGACAGGCCGTGGACTACGCACTTTACCTACGAGCAGTACTTC.

This clonotype was counted a few times. The chain joins TRBV9 to TRBJ2-2, with 7 bases aligning to TRBD1. Germline trimming cut 2 bases from V and 5 bases from J; bases unmatched to any gene: 3. There are 14 residues in the CDR3. CDR1 and CDR2 (germline): SGDLS, YYNGEE. CDR3 in DNA: TGTGCCAGCAGCGTGGGACAGCCTACCGGGGAGCTGTTTTTT. Translated: CASSVGQPTGELFF.

The rearrangement uses TRBV30 and TRBJ2-7, with TRBD2 matching 7 bases. The CDR3 is made up of 13 amino acids. CDR1 is GTSNPN and CDR2 is SVGIG in the germline V gene (reference sequence). V dropped 5 bases and J dropped 1; count of bases not matched to a gene: 5. CDR3 nucleotide sequence: TGTGCCTGGGCACGAGCGGGATCCTACGAGCAGTACTTC. It specifies CAWARAGSYEQYF. The variable domain in full, completed from reference TRBV30 and TRBJ2-7, reads SQTIHQWPATLVQPVGSPLSLECTVEGTSNPNLYWYRQAAGRGLQLLFYSVGIGQISSEVPQNLSASRPQDRQFILSSKKLLLSDSGFYLCAWARAGSYEQYFGPGTRLTVT.

The sample holds many counts of this clonotype. The chain employs TRBV5-6 and TRBJ2-7; D may be TRBD1 (5 bases). CDR1 and CDR2 from the germline V gene are SGHDT and YYEEEE. The V gene lost 3 bases and the J gene lost 2 bases, with 12 bases spanning the gap. The CDR3 is 14 residues long. The CDR3 region is CASSWWWTTYEQYF. CDR3 in DNA: TGTGCCAGCAGCTGGTGGTGGACAACCTACGAGCAGTACTTC.

This clonotype appeared many times. The chain uses TRBV20-1 and TRBJ2-1; D is unclear. V was shortened by 1 base and J by 5 bases, with 15 bases between the two germline ends. The CDR3 runs 15 residues. Germline CDR1 DFQATT, CDR2 SNEGSKA (reference sequence). DNA for the CDR3: TGCAGTGCTAGAGGACGGCGAGTGCAAAACAATGAGCAGTTCTTC. Its protein product is CSARGRRVQNNEQFF.

The chain carries TRBV7-2 and TRBJ1-1, with TRBD1 matching over 11 bases. This CDR3 is 15 amino acids long. Germline CDR1 reads SGHTA; CDR2 reads FQGNSA. Losses at the gene ends were 5 bases for V and 4 bases for J; bases not matched to a gene: 6. The CDR3 sequence is CASSPDRGLSTEAFF. DNA of the CDR3: TGTGCCAGCAGCCCGGACAGGGGGCTGAGCACTGAAGCTTTCTTT. Full variable domain (remainder filled in from reference TRBV7-2 and TRBJ1-1): GAGVSQSPSNKVTEKGKDVELRCDPISGHTALYWYRQSLGQGLEFLIYFQGNSAPDKSGLPSDRFSAERTGGSVSTLTIQRTQQEDSAVYLCASSPDRGLSTEAFFGQGTRLTVV.

The sample holds many counts of this clonotype. This rearrangement joins TRBV10-3 to TRBJ2-1; TRBD2 is a possible D gene (6 bases). The CDR3 runs to 12 residues. CDR1 is ENHRY, CDR2 SYGVKD, per germline. Trimming pared 4 bases from V and 8 bases from J, leaving 9 bases between. CDR3 nucleotide sequence: TGTGCCATCAGTGGAACGGGAGATGAGCAGTTCTTC. The encoded protein is CAISGTGDEQFF.

This clonotype was detected a few times. The rearrangement joins TRBV4-3 to TRBJ2-1, with TRBD2 identical over 8 bases. The V and J ends lost 0 bases and 1 base, in that order; junction bases with no gene match: 5. The V gene's germline CDR1 is LGHNA and CDR2 YSLEER. The CDR3 is made up of 17 amino acids. CDR3 DNA sequence: TGCGCCAGCAGCCAAGAGAGACGGGAGGGGTCCTACAATGAGCAGTTCTTC. Translated, it gives CASSQERREGSYNEQFF.

This clonotype was found many times. The chain combines TRBV7-9 with TRBJ2-1; perhaps TRBD1 as D (5 bases). Germline V CDR1 and CDR2: SEHNR, FQNEAQ (reference sequence). The germline V and J ends were trimmed by 5 bases and 5 bases, with 13 bases remaining between them. The CDR3 totals 14 residues. CDR3 DNA sequence: TGTGCCAGCAGCCCGTTAGACAGACACAATGAGCAGTTCTTC. This sequence encodes CASSPLDRHNEQFF.

The V gene is TRBV10-2, the J gene TRBJ2-4; tentatively, D is TRBD1 or TRBD2 (5 bases each). Trimming cost V 8 bases and J 4 bases, with 6 bases left between them. This CDR3 comprises 11 residues. CDR1 and CDR2 (germline): WSHSY, SAAADI. CDR3 nucleotide sequence: TGCGCCAGCTGGGGGAAAAACATTCAGTACTTC. It specifies CASWGKNIQYF.

This clonotype was detected a few times. The genes are TRBV25-1 and TRBJ2-7; D unclear. V was cut by 4 bases and J by 0 bases, with 13 bases left in between. The V gene's germline CDR1 is MGHDK and CDR2 SYGVNS. CDR3 length equals 15 residues. CDR3 nucleotide sequence: TGTGCCAGCAGTGGTCGGACGGTCAGCTCCTACGAGCAGTACTTC. This gives the protein CASSGRTVSSYEQYF.

The table lists this clonotype with a few counts. The chain employs TRBV9 and TRBJ2-2; 11 positions agree with TRBD2. Germline V gene sequence: CDR1 SGDLS, CDR2 YYNGEE. The CDR3 totals 16 residues. Trimming removed 3 bases from V and 4 bases from J; junction bases left unmatched: 5. The CDR3 DNA sequence: TGTGCCAGCAGCGGCGGACTAGCGGGCCTCACCGGGGAGCTGTTTTTT. It encodes CASSGGLAGLTGELFF.

This rearrangement joins TRBV28 to TRBJ2-7; 8 bases match TRBD2. CDR3 size: 19 residues. The germline V gene encodes CDR1 MDHEN and CDR2 SYDVKM. Trimming removed 4 bases from V and 0 bases from J; junction bases left unmatched: 17. CDR3 DNA sequence: TGTGCCAGCAGTTCGCTCCGTTCCCGACTAGCGCCGAGCTCCTACGAGCAGTACTTC. This codes for CASSSLRSRLAPSSYEQYF.

This clonotype has just a few counts. The chain joins TRBV20-1 to TRBJ2-5, with D tentatively TRBD1 (8 bases). Germline CDR1 reads DFQATT; CDR2 reads SNEGSKA (reference sequence). The ends were cut back, 5 bases at V and 3 bases at J, with 19 bases in the middle. This CDR3 region has 15 residues. The chain's CDR3 is CSAETGEGPEETQYF. For the CDR3, the DNA is TGCAGTGCTGAGACAGGGGAGGGCCCCGAAGAGACCCAGTACTTC.

For this clonotype: The junction shows a germline mismatch at one end, possibly a read error. The chain is built from TRBV6-5 and TRBJ2-1; D not resolved. Germline assignment: CDR1 MNHEY and CDR2 SVGAGI. CDR3 size: 16 residues. The CDR3 DNA sequence: TGTGCCAGCAGGTACTCCGGGCCCTCGGCCCACAATGAGCAGTTCTTC. It encodes CASRYSGPSAHNEQFF.

This clonotype came up a few times. CDR3 bases: TGTGCCAGCAGTTTTTCACAGATCGATGGCTACACCTTC. Encoded protein: CASSFSQIDGYTF. The V call is TRBV12-3 or TRBV12-4, the J call TRBJ1-2; D gene unclear. Trimming left V 3 bases short and J 6 bases short, with 11 bases between. There are 13 residues in the CDR3.

This clonotype has at least ten counts. The chain joins TRBV28 to TRBJ2-3; 7 nucleotides align to TRBD2. Trimming took 11 bases from V and 2 from J; bases not matched to a gene: 10. The germline V gene encodes CDR1 MDHEN and CDR2 SYDVKM. The CDR3 length is 14 residues. The CDR3 DNA is TGTGCCGGACGTGGGGAGGGACCCACAGATACGCAGTATTTT. Translation gives CAGRGEGPTDTQYF.

This clonotype has a count of ten or more. This chain uses TRBV28 with TRBJ1-1, with a weak D call TRBD1 (5 bases). The CDR3 consists of 15 residues. Germline CDR1 reads MDHEN; CDR2 reads SYDVKM. Trimming pared 7 bases from V and 2 bases from J, leaving 17 bases between. The CDR3 DNA follows: TGTGCCAGCACTCCCGGGGGAGCGGTAAACACTGAAGCTTTCTTT. This encodes CASTPGGAVNTEAFF.

This clonotype was counted many times. The genes are TRBV4-1 and TRBJ2-1, with D perhaps TRBD1 (5 bases). CDR3 length: 15 amino acids. Per the germline V gene, CDR1 is MGHRA and CDR2 is YSYEKL. The V and J ends lost 1 base and 8 bases respectively, with 15 bases between them. CDR3: CASSQVAGWVDEQFF. The CDR3, as DNA: TGCGCCAGCAGCCAAGTCGCAGGGTGGGTAGATGAGCAGTTCTTC.

This clonotype was picked up many times. This rearrangement joins TRBV10-3 to TRBJ2-1, with D unresolved. V dropped 4 bases and J dropped 5 bases, with 6 bases sitting between them. Germline V gene lookup returns CDR1 ENHRY and CDR2 SYGVKD. There are 12 residues in the CDR3. Here the CDR3 DNA reads TGTGCCATCAGTGGGAACAACAATGAGCAGTTCTTC. The encoded protein is CAISGNNNEQFF.

The chain has TRBV28 and TRBJ2-1; 8 bases align to TRBD2. The junction had 6 bases not matched to a gene; V was cut back by 2 bases and J by 6 bases. The length of the CDR3 is 15 residues. The germline V gene encodes CDR1 MDHEN and CDR2 SYDVKM. As DNA, the CDR3 is TGTGCCAGCAGTTTACGACTAGCGAAACGCAATGAGCAGTTCTTC. This sequence encodes CASSLRLAKRNEQFF.

This clonotype appeared a few times. In DNA, the CDR3 is TGTGCCAGCAGCCAAAAGGCGAACACTGAAGCTTTCTTT. Protein: CASSQKANTEAFF. This chain links TRBV14 with TRBJ1-1; the D is unclear. Looked up from germline, CDR1 is SGHDN and CDR2 is FVKESK. Trimming took 2 bases from V and 1 from J, leaving 5 bases between them. This CDR3 comprises 13 residues. The whole variable domain, filled in from reference TRBV14 and TRBJ1-1, reads EAGVTQFPSHSVIEKGQTVTLRCDPISGHDNLYWYRRVMGKEIKFLLHFVKESKQDESGMPNNRFLAERTGGTYSTLKVQPAELEDSGVYFCASSQKANTEAFFGQGTRLTVV.

This clonotype was seen ten or more times. The chain has TRBV4-3 and TRBJ2-3; D remains unclear. Germline values: CDR1 LGHNA, CDR2 YSLEER. The CDR3 consists of 15 residues. V was shortened by 4 bases and J by 3 bases, with 14 bases between the two germline ends. The CDR3 region is CASSPERLRTDTQYF. The CDR3 DNA reads TGCGCCAGCAGCCCTGAGAGGCTTAGAACAGATACGCAGTATTTT.